This TCR beta chain comes out of a study of T cell repertoires in cytomegalovirus infection. On this clonotype itself: Antigen specificity is unknown.

The trim removed 0 bases at V and 8 bases at J, leaving 5 bases unmatched. This CDR3 comprises 15 residues. Germline CDR1 MNHNY, CDR2 SVGAGI (reference sequence). TCRdb fed the reads into MiXCR, producing one record per CDR3 protein. The repertoire consists of just over 450,000 distinct CDR3 sequences, with 40% to 50% occurring once and the leading ten covering 40% to 50%. The sequencing used cultured PBMCs, collected from culture after CMV antigen stimulation. This receptor was obtained from a human donor in good health (CMV status not recorded). Some clones in this sample may be carry-over from other donors' samples. This chain uses TRBV6-6 with TRBJ1-3; 9 bases line up with TRBD1. CDR3 in DNA: TGTGCCAGCAGTTACTCAGGGACAGGGTTATACACCATATATTTT. Amino acid sequence: CASSYSGTGLYTIYF.